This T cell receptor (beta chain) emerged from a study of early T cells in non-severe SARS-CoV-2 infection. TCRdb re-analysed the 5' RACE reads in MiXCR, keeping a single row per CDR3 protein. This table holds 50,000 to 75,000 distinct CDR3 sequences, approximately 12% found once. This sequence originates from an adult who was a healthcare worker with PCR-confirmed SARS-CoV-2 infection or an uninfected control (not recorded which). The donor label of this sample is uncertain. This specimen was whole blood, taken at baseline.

Written as DNA, the CDR3 is TGTGCCAGCAGCTGGCCGGGACAACGAGGAAGGAACACTGAAGCTTTCTTT. Amino acid sequence: CASSWPGQRGRNTEAFF. The chain is built from TRBV13 and TRBJ1-1; possible D gene TRBD1, 6 bases. CDR3 length: 17 amino acids. CDR1 is PRHDT and CDR2 is FYEKMQ in the germline V gene (reference sequence). Trimming cost V 4 bases and J 1 base, with 19 bases left between them.